A single sample is the source of the 26 T cell receptor beta chains below, sequenced in a study of blood T cell repertoires in COVID-19 (dated by TCRdb to the early 2020s). Receptor amplification or capture employed the immunoSEQ multiplex PCR assay. TCRdb took this table from immuneACCESS and kept in-frame rearrangements with V and J called. Such tables lack part of the clones; where checked against another copy, unresolved V genes explain under half of the gap, and the rest is unexplained. The sample table contains under 350,000 clones; only one count was recorded for about 86% of them. The top ten clonotypes cover approximately 4% of the sample. The sequencing sample was made of PBMCs or T cells enriched from blood (not recorded which). The source is a woman aged 35 to 49 with acute COVID-19.

The V gene is TRBV7-6, the J gene TRBJ2-3, with D possibly being TRBD2 (6 bases). Germline loops: CDR1 SGHVS, CDR2 FNYEAQ. V was trimmed by 1 base and J by 4 bases, leaving 12 bases between them. The CDR3 is 15 amino acids. This CDR3 reads CASSLGAGGADTQYF. The CDR3 DNA is TGTGCCAGCAGCTTAGGGGCAGGAGGGGCAGATACGCAGTATTTT.

A single count supports this clone. CDR3 residues: CASRGDSQRETQYF. DNA of the CDR3: TGTGCCAGCAGAGGGGACAGCCAGAGAGAGACCCAGTACTTC. This chain connects TRBV2 to TRBJ2-5; 7 bases agree with TRBD1. V lost 6 bases and J lost 4; bases outside the gene matches: 8. The CDR3 contains 14 residues. Germline-derived CDR1 and CDR2 are SNHLY and FYNNEI.

The chain employs TRBV7-8 and TRBJ1-3; 8 bases are shared with TRBD1. J lost 5 bases, V lost 1 base, and 1 base had no gene match. CDR3 length: 14 residues. The germline V gene encodes CDR1 SGHVS and CDR2 FQNEAQ. CDR3 sequence reads: CASSLGQGRNTIYF. DNA of the CDR3: TGTGCCAGCAGCTTAGGACAGGGGAGAAACACCATATATTTT. Full variable domain (remainder filled in from reference TRBV7-8 and TRBJ1-3): GAGVSQSPRYKVAKRGQDVALRCDPISGHVSLFWYQQALGQGPEFLTYFQNEAQLDKSGLPSDRFFAERPEGSVSTLKIQRTQQEDSAVYLCASSLGQGRNTIYFGEGSWLTVV.

The chain is built from TRBV5-1 and TRBJ1-5; D ambiguous. The germline gives CDR1 SGHRS, CDR2 YFSETQ. Trimming pared 0 bases from V and 6 bases from J, leaving 7 bases between. CDR3 length: 13 amino acids. The CDR3 here is CASSLDLSQPQHF. The CDR3 DNA sequence: TGCGCCAGCAGCTTGGATCTTTCTCAGCCCCAGCATTTT. Using reference TRBV5-1 and TRBJ1-5 for the parts outside the CDR3, the full variable domain is KAGVTQTPRYLIKTRGQQVTLSCSPISGHRSVSWYQQTPGQGLQFLFEYFSETQRNKGNFPGRFSGRQFSNSRSEMNVSTLELGDSALYLCASSLDLSQPQHFGDGTRLSIL.

This chain links TRBV5-5 with TRBJ2-5, with D possibly being TRBD1 (6 bases). Germline V gene lookup returns CDR1 SGHKS and CDR2 YYEKEE (reference sequence). Trimming cost V 4 bases and J 2 bases, with 12 bases left between them. The CDR3 spans 14 residues. CDR3 residues: CASSARTVQETQYF. The CDR3 DNA follows: TGTGCCAGCAGCGCCAGGACAGTACAAGAGACCCAGTACTTC.

This rearrangement joins TRBV5-1 to TRBJ2-5; 12 nucleotides match TRBD1. There are 16 residues in the CDR3. The germline V gene encodes CDR1 SGHRS and CDR2 YFSETQ. The V gene end was trimmed by 0 bases and the J gene end by 5 bases; junction bases not matched to a gene: 5. For the CDR3, the DNA is TGCGCCAGCAGCTTGGCCCCGGGACAGGGGGCTGAGACCCAGTACTTC. It encodes CASSLAPGQGAETQYF.

This chain joins TRBV6-5 and TRBJ1-3; tentatively, D is TRBD1 (6 bases). Germline CDR1 MNHEY, CDR2 SVGAGI. The CDR3 sequence is 16 residues long. V lost 0 bases and J lost 0, with 9 bases in between. DNA of the CDR3: TGTGCCAGCAGTTACTCGAGGGGGTTCTCTGGAAACACCATATATTTT. Protein: CASSYSRGFSGNTIYF.

V gene TRBV27 combines with J gene TRBJ2-3; tentative D call: TRBD1 (5 bases). The CDR3 consists of 15 residues. The V gene's germline CDR1 is MNHEY and CDR2 SMNVEV (reference sequence). V was shortened by 5 bases and J by 2 bases, with 14 bases between the two germline ends. The CDR3 DNA is TGTGCCAGCAGTCCTACAGGCTTGACCACAGATACGCAGTATTTT. Amino acid sequence: CASSPTGLTTDTQYF.

J is TRBJ2-3 and V is TRBV29-1; D is possibly TRBD1 (5 bases). This CDR3 region has 14 residues. V lost 0 bases and J lost 2, with 9 bases in between. Germline loops: CDR1 SQVTM, CDR2 ANQGSEA. The chain's CDR3 is CSVEEGLYTDTQYF. CDR3 nucleotides: TGCAGCGTTGAAGAGGGGCTCTACACAGATACGCAGTATTTT.

There are a few counts of this clone. The gene calls are TRBV19 and TRBJ1-2; 11 nucleotides align to TRBD1. The V segment lost 9 bases and the J segment 6 bases; nucleotides outside the gene matches: 6. Germline lookup yields CDR1 LNHDA and CDR2 SQIVND (reference sequence). The CDR3 extends over 13 amino acids. CDR3 bases: TGTGCCAGCTCGGACAGGGGGCTTAATGGCTACACCTTC. Translation gives CASSDRGLNGYTF.

The rearrangement links TRBV6-1 to TRBJ1-3; D is unclear. Trimming left V 4 bases short and J 0 bases short, with 13 bases between. From germline, CDR1 is MNHNS and CDR2 SASEGT. This CDR3 contains 16 residues. CDR3 residues: CASSGAYRSSGNTIYF. In DNA, the CDR3 is TGTGCCAGCAGTGGGGCATACCGATCCTCTGGAAACACCATATATTTT.

This chain links TRBV19 with TRBJ1-1; D perhaps matches TRBD1 (5 bases). CDR3 length: 15 residues. Germline values: CDR1 LNHDA, CDR2 SQIVND (reference sequence). Trimming took 5 bases from V and 2 from J, leaving 15 bases between them. The CDR3 region has the DNA TGTGCCAGTAGTTTTTACGACAGCTTAAACACTGAAGCTTTCTTT. Translated, it gives CASSFYDSLNTEAFF.

This clone was counted once. The J gene is TRBJ1-1, the V gene TRBV10-3; 9 bases line up with TRBD1. J was trimmed by 0 bases and V by 4 bases; bases with no gene match: 3. The CDR3 is 15 amino acids. Germline assignment: CDR1 ENHRY and CDR2 SYGVKD. The CDR3 sequence: CAISVGQGMNTEAFF. DNA for the CDR3: TGTGCCATCAGTGTGGGACAGGGAATGAACACTGAAGCTTTCTTT.

The V gene is TRBV6-5, the J gene TRBJ2-7, with a tentative D call TRBD1 (6 bases). This CDR3 region has 14 residues. V dropped 2 bases and J dropped 4 bases, with 12 bases sitting between them. Germline V gene data show CDR1 as MNHEY and CDR2 as SVGAGI. Written as DNA, the CDR3 is TGTGCCAGCAGTTACCAGGGGTCCGGATACGAGCAGTACTTC. Protein product: CASSYQGSGYEQYF.

This rearrangement joins TRBV19 to TRBJ1-4, with no clear D. This CDR3 contains 15 residues. In germline, CDR1 is LNHDA, CDR2 SQIVND (reference sequence). V lost 5 bases to trimming and J lost 0 bases, with 10 bases between them. The CDR3 DNA reads TGTGCCAGTAGTGAACAAGTTGCAACTAATGAAAAACTGTTTTTT. It encodes CASSEQVATNEKLFF.

This clone was seen just once. This chain uses TRBV18 with TRBJ2-1; no clear D gene. CDR3 size: 17 residues. Trimming stripped 0 bases from V and 0 bases from J, with 12 bases between. Germline V gives CDR1 KGHSH, CDR2 LQKENI. The CDR3 loop reads CASSPPGWVLSYNEQFF. DNA of the CDR3: TGTGCCAGCTCACCACCCGGGTGGGTGCTCTCCTACAATGAGCAGTTCTTC.

The chain combines TRBV5-4 with TRBJ1-2; a weak D match, TRBD1 (6 bases). Germline assignment: CDR1 SGHNT and CDR2 YYREEE (reference sequence). Trimming left V 0 bases short and J 7 bases short, with 13 bases between. The CDR3 is made up of 14 amino acids. The CDR3 DNA follows: TGTGCCAGCAGCTTGGAAGGCAGGGGTTCTGGCTACACCTTC. It is translated as CASSLEGRGSGYTF.

The chain couples TRBV5-1 to TRBJ1-1; 7 positions match TRBD1. J was trimmed by 6 bases and V by 4 bases; bases with no gene match: 6. Germline-derived CDR1 and CDR2 are SGHRS and YFSETQ. The CDR3 contains 13 residues. CDR3 sequence (DNA): TGCGCCAGCAGCCCGACAGGGCGGTCTGAAGCTTTCTTT. Protein: CASSPTGRSEAFF. Variable domain in full (rest from reference TRBV5-1 and TRBJ1-1): KAGVTQTPRYLIKTRGQQVTLSCSPISGHRSVSWYQQTPGQGLQFLFEYFSETQRNKGNFPGRFSGRQFSNSRSEMNVSTLELGDSALYLCASSPTGRSEAFFGQGTRLTVV.

The V call is TRBV12-5, the J call TRBJ1-6; D gene uncertain. The CDR3 runs 12 residues. V lost 6 bases, J lost 7 bases, and 7 bases lay in between. Germline CDR1 and CDR2: LGHNT and FRNRAP. CDR3 coding DNA: TGTGCTAGTGGGCTTGAGAATTCACCCCTCCACTTT. Protein sequence: CASGLENSPLHF. Filled out from reference TRBV12-5 and TRBJ1-6, the complete variable domain reads DARVTQTPRHKVTEMGQEVTMRCQPILGHNTVFWYRQTMMQGLELLAYFRNRAPLDDSGMPKDRFSAEMPDATLATLKIQPSEPRDSAVYFCASGLENSPLHFGNGTRLTVT.

The V and J genes are TRBV27 and TRBJ2-3; 9 nucleotides agree with TRBD2. V gave up 0 bases and J gave up 2 bases; unmatched junction bases: 9. The CDR3 totals 18 residues. The germline V gene encodes CDR1 MNHEY and CDR2 SMNVEV (reference sequence). In nucleotides, the CDR3 is TGTGCCAGCAGTTTATCCACCGGGACTAGCACGTTCACAGATACGCAGTATTTT. Translating gives CASSLSTGTSTFTDTQYF.

V and J are TRBV7-9 and TRBJ1-1; 9 bases align to TRBD1. Germline V lookup: CDR1 SEHNR, CDR2 FQNEAQ (reference sequence). The CDR3 extends over 15 amino acids. V lost 5 bases and J lost 4; bases outside the gene matches: 8. The CDR3 DNA reads TGTGCCAGCAGCGCTCAACAGGGGGCCGGCACTGAAGCTTTCTTT. Protein product: CASSAQQGAGTEAFF.

This clone appeared once. The chain carries TRBV5-4 and TRBJ1-1; TRBD1 agrees at 7 bases. Germline V gene data show CDR1 as SGHNT and CDR2 as YYREEE (reference sequence). The CDR3 has 17 residues. V trimming: 0 bases; J trimming: 1 base; junction bases outside the gene matches: 9. The CDR3 loop reads CASSLARDSSKNTEAFF. The CDR3, as DNA: TGTGCCAGCAGCTTGGCCCGGGACAGCTCTAAGAACACTGAAGCTTTCTTT.

This clone is a singleton in its sample. V gene TRBV14 combines with J gene TRBJ2-5; 11 bases align to TRBD2. This CDR3 is 18 amino acids long. From germline, CDR1 is SGHDN and CDR2 FVKESK. After removal of 1 base from V and 5 bases from J, the junction contained 12 bases not matched to a gene. CDR3 nucleotides: TGTGCCAGCAGCCAAGGCCTTCTAGCGGGGGGACAGTTTGAGACCCAGTACTTC. It yields the protein CASSQGLLAGGQFETQYF.

Here the CDR3 DNA reads TGTGCCAGCAGCCAACCTTCTGGCAGCGAGCAGTACTTC. The encoded protein is CASSQPSGSEQYF. The chain couples TRBV3-1 (or the pseudogene TRBV3-2) to TRBJ2-7; D ambiguous. Germline CDR1 is LGHDT and CDR2 is YNNKEL (reference sequence). This CDR3 is built from 13 residues. Trimming removed 2 bases from V and 6 bases from J, with 11 bases in between.

This clone was detected a few times. The chain has TRBV14 and TRBJ2-1, with 13 bases identical to TRBD2. Germline trimming cut 4 bases from V and 5 bases from J; bases unmatched to any gene: 8. Germline CDR1 SGHDN, CDR2 FVKESK. The CDR3 is 17 amino acids. Written as DNA, the CDR3 is TGTGCCAGCAGCCCCTTGAGAGGACTAGCGGGAGACAATGAGCAGTTCTTC. Translating gives CASSPLRGLAGDNEQFF.

This rearrangement joins TRBV6-1 to TRBJ1-6; no reliable D call. Germline CDR1 MNHNS, CDR2 SASEGT. Trimming removed 1 base from V and 6 bases from J, with 7 bases in between. The CDR3 spans 14 residues. Written as DNA, the CDR3 is TGTGCCAGCAGTGAAGGCCAGATTAATTCACCCCTCCACTTT. Its protein is CASSEGQINSPLHF.